The source of this T cell receptor (beta chain) is a study of blood T cell repertoires in COVID-19. Study-wide context: The origin of the acute and convalescent COVID-19 samples was the United States, Italy and Spain.

The germline V gene encodes CDR1 LGHNT and CDR2 FRNRAP. J gave up 1 base and V 6 bases, and 8 bases lay outside the gene matches. This CDR3 has 17 amino acids. Repertoires were generated with immunoSEQ multiplex PCR, while TCRdb's copy carries only in-frame clones and drops some. The sample holds about 170,000 clones, around 80% seen once. The chain is built from TRBV12-5 and TRBJ2-3; the match to TRBD1 covers 12 bases. Input material: peripheral blood. This receptor was obtained from a woman at least 80 years old with acute or convalescent COVID-19. CDR3 amino acids: CASGPGQGARGTDTQYF. The CDR3 DNA sequence: TGTGCTAGTGGGCCGGGACAGGGGGCCCGGGGCACAGATACGCAGTATTTT.